What follows is one TCR beta chain and its context. The repertoire was sequenced with immunoSEQ multiplex PCR; TCRdb's copy has only in-frame clones and lacks some. The table has some 50,000 clones, 70% to 90% seen once; the top ten hold approximately 12%. The sample is drawn from a study of OX40 agonist ivuxolimab in advanced cancers. This TCR was recovered from an adult with an advanced solid tumor such as melanoma, head and neck, liver or kidney cancer. Sequencing was performed on CD4+ or CD8+ T cells sorted from blood, taken in a trial of the OX40 agonist ivuxolimab.

The CDR3 protein is CASSAGTGTVLSALHTGELFF. CDR3 coding DNA: TGTGCCAGCAGCGCGGGGACAGGAACGGTCCTTTCTGCCCTCCACACCGGGGAGCTGTTTTTT. This chain connects TRBV9 to TRBJ2-2, with 8 bases fitting TRBD1. The CDR3 extends over 21 amino acids. The V gene's germline CDR1 is SGDLS and CDR2 YYNGEE. V trimming: 3 bases; J trimming: 3 bases; junction bases outside the gene matches: 22.